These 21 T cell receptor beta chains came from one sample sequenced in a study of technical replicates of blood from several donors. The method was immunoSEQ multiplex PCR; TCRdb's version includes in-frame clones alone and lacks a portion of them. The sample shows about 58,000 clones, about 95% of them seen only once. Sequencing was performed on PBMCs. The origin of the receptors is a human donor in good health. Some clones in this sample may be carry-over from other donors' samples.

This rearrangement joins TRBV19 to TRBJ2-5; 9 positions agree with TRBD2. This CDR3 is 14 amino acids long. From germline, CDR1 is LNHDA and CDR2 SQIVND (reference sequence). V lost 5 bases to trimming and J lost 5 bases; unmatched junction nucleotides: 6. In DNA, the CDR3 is TGTGCCAGTAGTGATAGCGGGAGCAGGGAGACCCAGTACTTC. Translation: CASSDSGSRETQYF.

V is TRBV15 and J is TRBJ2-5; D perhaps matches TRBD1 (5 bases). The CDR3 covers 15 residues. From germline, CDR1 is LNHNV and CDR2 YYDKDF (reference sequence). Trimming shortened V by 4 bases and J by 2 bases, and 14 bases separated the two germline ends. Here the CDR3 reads CATSKRVGVQETQYF. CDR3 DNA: TGTGCCACCAGCAAGAGAGTAGGGGTACAAGAGACCCAGTACTTC.

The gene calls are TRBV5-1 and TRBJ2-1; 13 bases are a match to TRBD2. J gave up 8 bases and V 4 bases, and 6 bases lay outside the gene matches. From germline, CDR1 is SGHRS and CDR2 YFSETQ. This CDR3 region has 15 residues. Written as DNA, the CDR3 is TGCGCCAGCAGCCCACTAGCGGGGGGGGAGTATGAGCAGTTCTTC. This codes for CASSPLAGGEYEQFF.

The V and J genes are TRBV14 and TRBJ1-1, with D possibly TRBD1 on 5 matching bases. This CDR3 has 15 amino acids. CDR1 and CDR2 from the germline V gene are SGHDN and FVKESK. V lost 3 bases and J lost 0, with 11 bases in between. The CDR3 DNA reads TGTGCCAGCAGCCAGCAGGGAAACATGAACACTGAAGCTTTCTTT. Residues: CASSQQGNMNTEAFF.

DNA for the CDR3: TGTGCCAGCAGCCTTGGTCTCGGGACAGCTTATGGCTACACCTTC. The encoded protein is CASSLGLGTAYGYTF. This chain joins TRBV14 and TRBJ1-2, with TRBD1 matching over 7 bases. With V trimmed by 4 bases and J by 5 bases, 10 bases remained unmatched. The germline V gene encodes CDR1 SGHDN and CDR2 FVKESK. The CDR3 has 15 residues.

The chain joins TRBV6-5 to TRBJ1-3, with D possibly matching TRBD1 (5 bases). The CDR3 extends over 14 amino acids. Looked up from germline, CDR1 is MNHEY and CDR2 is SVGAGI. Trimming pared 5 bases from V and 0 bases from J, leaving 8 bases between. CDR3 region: CASSRQSSGNTIYF. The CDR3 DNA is TGTGCCAGCAGTCGACAGAGCTCTGGAAACACCATATATTTT.

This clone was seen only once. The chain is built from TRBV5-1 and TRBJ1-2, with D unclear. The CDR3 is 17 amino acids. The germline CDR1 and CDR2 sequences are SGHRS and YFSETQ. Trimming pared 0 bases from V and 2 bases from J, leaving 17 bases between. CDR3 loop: CASSLEISRTGNYGYTF. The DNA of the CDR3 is TGCGCCAGCAGCTTGGAAATTTCGCGGACTGGGAACTATGGCTACACCTTC.

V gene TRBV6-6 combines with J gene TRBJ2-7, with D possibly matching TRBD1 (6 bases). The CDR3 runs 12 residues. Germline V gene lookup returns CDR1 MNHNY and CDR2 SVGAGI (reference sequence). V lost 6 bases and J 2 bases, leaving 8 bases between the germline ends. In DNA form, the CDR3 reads TGTGCCAGCAGGGGGGCTACCTACGAGCAGTACTTC. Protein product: CASRGATYEQYF.

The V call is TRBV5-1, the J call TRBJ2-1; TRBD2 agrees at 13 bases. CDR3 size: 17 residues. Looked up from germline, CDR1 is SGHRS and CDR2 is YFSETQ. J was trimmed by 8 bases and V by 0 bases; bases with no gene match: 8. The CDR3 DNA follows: TGCGCCAGCAGCTTGGCCCCGACTAGCGGGGGGAGGGATGAGCAGTTCTTC. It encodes CASSLAPTSGGRDEQFF.

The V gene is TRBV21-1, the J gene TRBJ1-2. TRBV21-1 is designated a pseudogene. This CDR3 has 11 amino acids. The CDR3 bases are TGTGCCAGCAGAGAGGGCTATGGCTACACCTTC. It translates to CASREGYGYTF.

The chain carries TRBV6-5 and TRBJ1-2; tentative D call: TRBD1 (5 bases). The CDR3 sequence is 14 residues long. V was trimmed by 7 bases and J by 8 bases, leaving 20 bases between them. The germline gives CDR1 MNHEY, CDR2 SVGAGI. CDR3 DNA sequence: TGTGCCAGCACCGGGACTTCCCCGGTGGGAGGCTACACCTTC. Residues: CASTGTSPVGGYTF.

The CDR3 nucleotides read TGTGCCAGCAGCCCCGGGACTCCCCACAATGAGCAGTTCTTC. Its translation is CASSPGTPHNEQFF. V usage is TRBV7-3 and J usage is TRBJ2-1, with D tentatively TRBD2 (6 bases). CDR3 length: 14 amino acids. Germline assignment: CDR1 SGHTA and CDR2 FQGTGA. Trimming removed 5 bases at V and 5 bases at J, with 13 bases between.

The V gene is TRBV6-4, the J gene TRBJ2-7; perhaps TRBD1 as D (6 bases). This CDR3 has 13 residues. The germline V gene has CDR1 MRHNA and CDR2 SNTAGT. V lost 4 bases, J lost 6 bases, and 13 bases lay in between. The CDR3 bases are TGTGCCAGCAGTGCTAACAGGGTGAGCGAGCAGTACTTC. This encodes CASSANRVSEQYF.

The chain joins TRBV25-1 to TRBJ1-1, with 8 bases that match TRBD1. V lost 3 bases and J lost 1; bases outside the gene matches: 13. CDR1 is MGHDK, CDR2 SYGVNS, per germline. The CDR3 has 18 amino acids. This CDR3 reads CASSEFPLQGDSNTEAFF. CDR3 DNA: TGTGCCAGCAGTGAGTTCCCCTTACAGGGGGATTCGAACACTGAAGCTTTCTTT.

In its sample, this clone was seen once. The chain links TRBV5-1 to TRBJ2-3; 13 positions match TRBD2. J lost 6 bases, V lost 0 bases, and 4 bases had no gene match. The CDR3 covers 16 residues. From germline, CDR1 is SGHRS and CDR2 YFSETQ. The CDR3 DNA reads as TGCGCCAGCAGCTTGGTAGGGACTAGCGGGGCGGATACGCAGTATTTT. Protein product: CASSLVGTSGADTQYF.

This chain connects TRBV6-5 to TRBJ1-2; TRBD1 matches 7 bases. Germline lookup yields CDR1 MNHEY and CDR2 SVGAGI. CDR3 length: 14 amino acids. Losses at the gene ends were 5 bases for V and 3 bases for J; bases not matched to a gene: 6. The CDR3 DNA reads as TGTGCCAGCAGTAAAAAGGGACAGTACTATGGCTACACCTTC. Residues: CASSKKGQYYGYTF.

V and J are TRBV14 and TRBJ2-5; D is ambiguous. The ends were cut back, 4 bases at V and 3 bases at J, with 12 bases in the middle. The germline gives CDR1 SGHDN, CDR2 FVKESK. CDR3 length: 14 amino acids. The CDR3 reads CASSPNIVKETQYF. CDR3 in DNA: TGTGCCAGCAGCCCCAACATCGTAAAAGAGACCCAGTACTTC.

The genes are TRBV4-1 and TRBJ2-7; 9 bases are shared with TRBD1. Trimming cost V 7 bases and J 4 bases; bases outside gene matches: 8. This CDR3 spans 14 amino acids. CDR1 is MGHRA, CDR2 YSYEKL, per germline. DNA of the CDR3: TGCGCCAGCACGTACTCACAGGGGGCTTACGAGCAGTACTTC. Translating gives CASTYSQGAYEQYF.

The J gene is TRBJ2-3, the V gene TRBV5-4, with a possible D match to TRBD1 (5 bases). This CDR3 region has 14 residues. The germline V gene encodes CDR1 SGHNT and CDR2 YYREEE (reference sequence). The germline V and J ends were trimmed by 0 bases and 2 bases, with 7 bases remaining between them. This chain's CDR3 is CASSLGQITDTQYF. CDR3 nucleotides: TGTGCCAGCAGCTTGGGACAGATCACAGATACGCAGTATTTT.

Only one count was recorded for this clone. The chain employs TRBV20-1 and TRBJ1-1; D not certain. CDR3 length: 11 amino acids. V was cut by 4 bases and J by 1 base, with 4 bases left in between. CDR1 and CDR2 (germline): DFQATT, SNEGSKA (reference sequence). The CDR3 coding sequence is TGCAGTGCTAACGGGAACACTGAAGCTTTCTTT. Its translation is CSANGNTEAFF.

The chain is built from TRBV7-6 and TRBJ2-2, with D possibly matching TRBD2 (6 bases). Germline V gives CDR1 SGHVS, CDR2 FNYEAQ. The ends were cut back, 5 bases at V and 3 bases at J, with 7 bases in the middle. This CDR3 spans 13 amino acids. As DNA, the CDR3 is TGTGCCAGCAGCGGAGGGGACACCGGGGAGCTGTTTTTT. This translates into CASSGGDTGELFF.